This T cell receptor (beta chain) was obtained from a study of beta chain features in type 1 diabetes. The study reverse transcribed the entire isolated RNA, so it sequenced expressed TCRB transcripts. The protocol was immunoSEQ multiplex PCR, while the TCRdb copy is restricted to in-frame clones and leaves out a portion. The sample has 200,000 to 250,000 clones; 25% to 35% are singletons. The CDR3 is 12 residues long. V dropped 5 bases and J dropped 8 bases, with 15 bases sitting between them. The germline CDR1 and CDR2 sequences are GTSNPN and SVGIG (reference sequence). The chain combines TRBV30 with TRBJ1-1; a weak D match, TRBD1 (5 bases). The sample consisted of central memory CD4+ T cells from blood. The clonotype originates from a man aged 30 to 45 in good health. CDR3: CAWGPGPGEAFF. The CDR3 DNA reads TGTGCCTGGGGTCCGGGGCCTGGAGAAGCTTTCTTT.